This TCR beta chain was recorded in a study of cytomegalovirus exposure and HLA in healthy donors. Study results and caveats: For most subjects, TCR beta sequences were reported to predict HLA-A and HLA-B alleles with accuracy.

As to this clone: Its antigen is still unknown.

Primers: 60 Vbeta forward and 13 Jbeta reverse. Some clones are missing from TCRdb's copy, which holds only in-frame ones; the method was immunoSEQ multiplex PCR. The data contain about 180,000 clones, just over 75% of them singletons. The germline V gene encodes CDR1 MNHNS and CDR2 SASEGT. The germline V and J ends were trimmed by 6 bases and 0 bases, with 13 bases remaining between them. The CDR3 loop spans 15 amino acids. The V gene is TRBV6-1, the J gene TRBJ2-3; no definite D call. The TCR originated in a man between 18 and 29 years old in good health and CMV-seronegative. Sample: PBMCs. In DNA form, the CDR3 reads TGTGCCAGCAGAGATGCGGTAGTCAGCACAGATACGCAGTATTTT. Its protein product is CASRDAVVSTDTQYF.